Following are 21 T cell receptor beta chains from one sample sequenced in a study of T cell changes during pregnancy in multiple sclerosis (dated by TCRdb to the late 2010s). The library came from the immunoSEQ multiplex PCR assay. TCRdb obtained this table from immuneACCESS and retained in-frame rearrangements with V and J assigned. These tables miss some clones; where compared with another copy, unresolved V genes account for less than half of the shortfall, and the remainder is unexplained. Here the sample has 65,000 to 90,000 clones; approximately 91% occur a single time. Jointly, the top ten make up just under 0.3% of the sample. The material was CD4+ T cells from peripheral blood mononuclear cells, obtained after pregnancy. These receptors came from a female donor with multiple sclerosis, enrolled in a pregnancy study.

The rearrangement uses TRBV18 and TRBJ2-3; tentative D call: TRBD1 (5 bases). Germline CDR1 reads KGHSH; CDR2 reads LQKENI. V lost 4 bases to trimming and J lost 1 base, with 12 bases between them. This CDR3 has 15 amino acids. The CDR3 protein is CASSQQASGTDTQYF. CDR3 nucleotide sequence: TGTGCCAGCTCACAACAGGCGTCTGGCACAGATACGCAGTATTTT.

With respect to this clone: Other DNA sequences within the sample encode an identical CDR3. The chain combines TRBV5-1 with TRBJ2-7; 7 bases align to TRBD1. This CDR3 spans 13 amino acids. Germline V lookup: CDR1 SGHRS, CDR2 YFSETQ. The V and J ends lost 4 bases and 1 base, in that order; junction bases with no gene match: 2. CDR3 DNA: TGCGCCAGCAGCCTGGGACAGTCCTACGAGCAGTACTTC. Translated, it gives CASSLGQSYEQYF.

The chain combines TRBV18 with TRBJ1-1, with TRBD1 matching 7 bases. V lost 5 bases to trimming and J lost 1 base; unmatched junction nucleotides: 1. CDR3 length equals 13 residues. Germline assignment: CDR1 KGHSH and CDR2 LQKENI. The CDR3 nucleotides are TGTGCCAGCTCAGGACAGGCGAACACTGAAGCTTTCTTT. Protein product: CASSGQANTEAFF.

This chain uses TRBV6-1 with TRBJ2-5; D is possibly TRBD1 (6 bases). Germline V lookup: CDR1 MNHNS, CDR2 SASEGT. V was clipped by 8 bases and J by 6 bases, with 16 bases between them. The CDR3 is 13 amino acids. CDR3 coding DNA: TGTGCCAGCGCTTTAAGCCAGGGGAAGACCCAGTACTTC. As protein: CASALSQGKTQYF.

The V and J genes are TRBV7-9 and TRBJ1-1, with D unclear. This CDR3 region has 12 residues. The germline V gene has CDR1 SEHNR and CDR2 FQNEAQ (reference sequence). Between the trimmed V and J ends, which lost 3 bases and 10 bases, there was a span of 12 bases. CDR3 sequence reads: CASSLDYPGAFF. In DNA form, the CDR3 reads TGTGCCAGCAGCTTGGATTATCCGGGAGCTTTCTTT.

This rearrangement joins TRBV5-1 to TRBJ2-2; TRBD2 matches 13 bases. CDR1 is SGHRS and CDR2 is YFSETQ in the germline V gene. CDR3 length: 18 amino acids. V lost 3 bases to trimming and J lost 4 bases; unmatched junction nucleotides: 9. The CDR3 DNA reads as TGCGCCAGCAGCTCGGCCCCGACTAGCGGGGGGACCACCGGGGAGCTGTTTTTT. It encodes CASSSAPTSGGTTGELFF.

V gene TRBV2 combines with J gene TRBJ1-4; D may be TRBD1 (6 bases). The germline V and J ends were trimmed by 7 bases and 5 bases, with 14 bases remaining between them. The CDR3 covers 14 residues. CDR1 is SNHLY, CDR2 FYNNEI, per germline. CDR3 in amino acids: CASTPGRGNEKLFF. CDR3 coding DNA: TGTGCCAGCACCCCCGGAAGGGGGAATGAAAAACTGTTTTTT.

This chain connects TRBV4-2 to TRBJ1-1; no clear D gene. Trimming stripped 1 base from V and 4 bases from J, with 10 bases between. Germline lookup yields CDR1 LGHNA and CDR2 YNFKEQ. CDR3 length: 14 residues. CDR3 in amino acids: CASSQGSAGTEAFF. CDR3 coding DNA: TGTGCCAGCAGCCAAGGGTCGGCGGGCACTGAAGCTTTCTTT.

The chain is built from TRBV5-6 and TRBJ1-5; D not certain. The CDR3 spans 12 residues. Trimming pared 3 bases from V and 4 bases from J, leaving 5 bases between. Looked up from germline, CDR1 is SGHDT and CDR2 is YYEEEE. CDR3 sequence: CASSSMNQPQHF. CDR3 bases: TGTGCCAGCAGCTCCATGAATCAGCCCCAGCATTTT.

The chain is built from TRBV15 and TRBJ1-1, with TRBD1 matching 9 bases. The CDR3 is 15 amino acids. Losses at the gene ends were 5 bases for V and 5 bases for J; bases not matched to a gene: 9. CDR1 and CDR2 from the germline V gene are LNHNV and YYDKDF (reference sequence). CDR3 DNA sequence: TGTGCCACCAGCGGCACCGGGACAGGGAGAACTGAAGCTTTCTTT. Translating gives CATSGTGTGRTEAFF.

The chain recombines TRBV11-1 with TRBJ1-2; unclear D gene. The CDR3 consists of 15 residues. Germline loops: CDR1 SGHAT, CDR2 FQDESV (reference sequence). Trimming left V 1 base short and J 3 bases short, with 12 bases between. The CDR3 reads CASSLEPGNDYGYTF. The CDR3 bases are TGTGCCAGCAGCTTAGAACCGGGGAATGACTATGGCTACACCTTC.

The V and J genes are TRBV27 and TRBJ2-7, with unresolved D. Germline V gene data show CDR1 as MNHEY and CDR2 as SMNVEV (reference sequence). V lost 7 bases to trimming and J lost 3 bases, with 22 bases between them. The CDR3 contains 16 residues. CDR3 protein: CASTLQSRVLGYEQYF. DNA of the CDR3: TGTGCCAGCACCTTACAAAGCCGGGTTTTAGGCTACGAGCAGTACTTC.

V is TRBV19 and J is TRBJ2-7; D perhaps matches TRBD2 (6 bases). Germline assignment: CDR1 LNHDA and CDR2 SQIVND (reference sequence). CDR3 size: 15 residues. The V end was cut by 3 bases, the J end by 1 base, with 13 bases between. CDR3 in amino acids: CASSMGRDPSYEQYF. The CDR3 DNA reads TGTGCCAGTAGTATGGGGCGGGATCCATCCTACGAGCAGTACTTC.

This clone was seen a single time. J is TRBJ2-5 and V is TRBV10-3; 9 positions match TRBD2. In germline, CDR1 is ENHRY, CDR2 SYGVKD. V lost 0 bases to trimming and J lost 5 bases; unmatched junction nucleotides: 4. CDR3 length: 15 residues. This CDR3 is CAISESGGGAETQYF. The CDR3 nucleotides are TGTGCCATCAGTGAGTCCGGCGGGGGGGCCGAGACCCAGTACTTC.

The rearrangement joins TRBV6-1 to TRBJ2-7, with a possible D match to TRBD2 (7 bases). The CDR3 is 14 amino acids. Trimming pared 6 bases from V and 2 bases from J, leaving 14 bases between. Germline V gene data show CDR1 as MNHNS and CDR2 as SASEGT. DNA of the CDR3: TGTGCCAGCAGGCCCGGGGGGCAGACCTACGAGCAGTACTTC. Translating it yields CASRPGGQTYEQYF.

The chain links TRBV28 to TRBJ2-4; D is unclear. Trimming shortened V by 4 bases and J by 2 bases, and 15 bases separated the two germline ends. The CDR3 has 16 amino acids. The germline gives CDR1 MDHEN, CDR2 SYDVKM. The CDR3 here is CASSSPPSRPKNIQYF. In DNA form, the CDR3 reads TGTGCCAGCAGTTCCCCCCCCTCTAGACCCAAAAACATTCAGTACTTC. Complete variable domain (other parts from reference TRBV28 and TRBJ2-4): DVKVTQSSRYLVKRTGEKVFLECVQDMDHENMFWYRQDPGLGLRLIYFSYDVKMKEKGDIPEGYSVSREKKERFSLILESASTNQTSMYLCASSSPPSRPKNIQYFGAGTRLSVL.

Comments on this clone: Its ends do not fully match the called genes, so a read error is possible. The chain couples TRBV11-2 to TRBJ1-5; D may be TRBD1 (6 bases). CDR1 and CDR2 (germline): SGHAT, FQNNGV. This CDR3 spans 16 amino acids. The DNA for the CDR3 is TGTGCCAGCAGCCTAGACCCAGGGGCGAGCAATCAGCCCCAGCATTTT. It is translated as CASSLDPGASNQPQHF.

The chain recombines TRBV18 with TRBJ1-1; D remains unclear. Trimming took 1 base from V and 3 from J, leaving 6 bases between them. Germline-derived CDR1 and CDR2 are KGHSH and LQKENI. There are 13 residues in the CDR3. The CDR3, as DNA: TGTGCCAGCTCACCACGCGGTGACACTGAAGCTTTCTTT. It translates to CASSPRGDTEAFF.

Here the CDR3 DNA reads TGTGCCAGTGGACTAGCGGCGCAGGGGGGGACCCAGTACTTC. Amino acid sequence: CASGLAAQGGTQYF. The chain is built from TRBV6-1 and TRBJ2-5; TRBD2 matches 10 bases. V dropped 9 bases and J dropped 7; count of bases not matched to a gene: 11. The CDR3 spans 14 residues. In germline, CDR1 is MNHNS, CDR2 SASEGT.

The V gene is TRBV29-1, the J gene TRBJ1-1; no clear D gene. CDR3 length equals 13 residues. V lost 0 bases to trimming and J lost 5 bases, with 10 bases between them. Per the germline V gene, CDR1 is SQVTM and CDR2 is ANQGSEA. The CDR3 is CSVEDPGRTEAFF. The CDR3 coding sequence is TGCAGCGTTGAAGATCCCGGGAGGACTGAAGCTTTCTTT.

The V gene is TRBV11-2, the J gene TRBJ1-1, with D perhaps TRBD1 (5 bases). Germline V gene data show CDR1 as SGHAT and CDR2 as FQNNGV. Trimming took 0 bases from V and 4 from J, leaving 9 bases between them. This CDR3 spans 14 amino acids. CDR3 protein: CASSLDRGTTEAFF. The CDR3, as DNA: TGTGCCAGCAGCTTAGATCGGGGGACCACTGAAGCTTTCTTT. Using reference TRBV11-2 and TRBJ1-1 for the parts outside the CDR3, the full variable domain is EAGVAQSPRYKIIEKRQSVAFWCNPISGHATLYWYQQILGQGPKLLIQFQNNGVVDDSQLPKDRFSAERLKGVDSTLKIQPAKLEDSAVYLCASSLDRGTTEAFFGQGTRLTVV.